Listed here are 11 T cell receptor beta chains from one sample, sequenced in a study of CD8+ T cells in alopecia areata. cDNA reverse transcribed from extracted RNA served as the sequencing template. TCRdb keeps only in-frame clones here, not all; method: immunoSEQ multiplex PCR. Of 150,000 or so clones in the sample, about three fifths were seen once. Treatment noted: oral pan-JAK inhibitor, 5-10 mg twice daily. The material sequenced was CD4+ T cells sorted from blood, taken at week 4, from a patient treated with tofacitinib. The receptors shown here come from a human donor with alopecia areata.

The table lists this clone with a few counts. The CDR3 DNA follows: TGTGCCAGCAGCTTAGATCCCCAAGCAGAAGCTTTCTTT. This encodes CASSLDPQAEAFF. V and J are TRBV11-3 and TRBJ1-1; no reliable D call. Between the trimmed V and J ends, which lost 0 bases and 8 bases, there was a span of 10 bases. The CDR3 is made up of 13 amino acids. CDR1 is SGHNT, CDR2 YENEEA, per germline.

Only a few counts were recorded for this clone. The J gene is TRBJ1-1, the V gene TRBV29-1; no reliable D call. V lost 4 bases and J 4 bases, leaving 16 bases between the germline ends. This CDR3 contains 14 residues. Germline V lookup: CDR1 SQVTM, CDR2 ANQGSEA. The CDR3: CSVATPAGATEAFF. The CDR3 DNA sequence: TGCAGCGTTGCTACCCCAGCGGGAGCCACTGAAGCTTTCTTT.

The chain recombines TRBV4-3 with TRBJ2-7; D is possibly TRBD2 (5 bases). V lost 0 bases, J lost 2 bases, and 11 bases lay in between. This CDR3 contains 15 residues. Germline V gene lookup returns CDR1 LGHNA and CDR2 YSLEER. CDR3 DNA sequence: TGCGCCAGCAGCCAAGAGGGGAGCGTACCCTACGAGCAGTACTTC. Translation gives CASSQEGSVPYEQYF.

The rearrangement uses TRBV6-5 and TRBJ2-3; 8 nucleotides align to TRBD2. CDR1 MNHEY and CDR2 SVGAGI come from the germline V gene. The CDR3 extends over 15 amino acids. After removal of 6 bases from V and 2 bases from J, the junction contained 7 bases not matched to a gene. The CDR3 DNA reads as TGTGCCAGCAGCCGTAGCGGGGCGACCACAGATACGCAGTATTTT. Its translation: CASSRSGATTDTQYF.

V gene TRBV25-1 combines with J gene TRBJ1-5, with D tentatively TRBD1 (5 bases). Germline values: CDR1 MGHDK, CDR2 SYGVNS. The V end was cut by 4 bases, the J end by 3 bases, with 7 bases between. The CDR3 has 13 residues. The CDR3 coding sequence is TGTGCCAGCAGTGCCAGGGACAATCAGCCCCAGCATTTT. It is translated as CASSARDNQPQHF.

The rearrangement links TRBV9 to TRBJ1-6; D is perhaps TRBD1 (5 bases). The V end lost 4 bases, the J end lost 10 bases, and 15 bases lay between the germline ends. Germline V gene data show CDR1 as SGDLS and CDR2 as YYNGEE. This CDR3 comprises 14 residues. The CDR3 loop is CASSTRTGESPLHF. The CDR3 DNA reads as TGTGCCAGCAGCACCCGGACGGGGGAATCACCCCTCCACTTT. The full variable domain, completed using reference TRBV9 and TRBJ1-6, is DSGVTQTPKHLITATGQRVTLRCSPRSGDLSVYWYQQSLDQGLQFLIQYYNGEERAKGNILERFSAQQFPDLHSELNLSSLELGDSALYFCASSTRTGESPLHFGNGTRLTVT.

The V gene is TRBV6-5, the J gene TRBJ2-7; D not certain. Germline V lookup: CDR1 MNHEY, CDR2 SVGAGI. This CDR3 spans 14 amino acids. Deletions cut 8 bases from V and 2 bases from J, with 16 bases between. The CDR3 nucleotides are TGTGCCAGCCAACGGGTAGGGCCAACCTACGAGCAGTACTTC. This codes for CASQRVGPTYEQYF.

This clone has a handful of counts. The rearrangement joins TRBV2 to TRBJ1-2; no clear D gene. Germline V CDR1 and CDR2: SNHLY, FYNNEI. V was clipped by 3 bases and J by 6 bases, with 17 bases between them. CDR3 length: 15 amino acids. The CDR3 DNA reads as TGTGCCAGCAGTGAGATAGGACTTCTTGGCGATGGCTACACCTTC. Its protein is CASSEIGLLGDGYTF.

The genes are TRBV25-1 and TRBJ2-3; D remains ambiguous. Germline V gene lookup returns CDR1 MGHDK and CDR2 SYGVNS. The CDR3 totals 11 residues. The V and J ends lost 5 bases and 5 bases respectively, with 5 bases between them. Written as DNA, the CDR3 is TGTGCCAGCAGTCCCCGAGATACGCAGTATTTT. Amino acids: CASSPRDTQYF.

The chain combines TRBV5-4 with TRBJ2-5; D remains unclear. Germline lookup yields CDR1 SGHNT and CDR2 YYREEE (reference sequence). This CDR3 is built from 12 residues. Trimming took 3 bases from V and 1 from J, leaving 4 bases between them. CDR3 loop: CASSSLQETQYF. As DNA, the CDR3 is TGTGCCAGCAGCTCCCTCCAAGAGACCCAGTACTTC.

This chain connects TRBV30 to TRBJ1-1; D is unclear. The germline gives CDR1 GTSNPN, CDR2 SVGIG (reference sequence). The CDR3 loop spans 14 amino acids. V was trimmed by 0 bases and J by 1 base, leaving 9 bases between them. CDR3 DNA: TGTGCCTGGAGTGTATGGAGACCGAACACTGAAGCTTTCTTT. It specifies CAWSVWRPNTEAFF.